The T cell receptor (beta chain) under discussion was sequenced for a study of control samples from healthy donors and cancer patients. The protocol was immunoSEQ multiplex PCR, while the TCRdb copy is restricted to in-frame clones and leaves out a portion. The sample holds roughly 100,000 clones, 83% seen once. This clone was counted between two and nine times. V was trimmed by 0 bases and J by 5 bases, leaving 20 bases between them. The CDR3 has 17 amino acids. Germline V gene lookup returns CDR1 WNHNN and CDR2 SYGVQD (reference sequence). The rearrangement uses TRBV10-1 and TRBJ2-7, with D perhaps TRBD1 (6 bases). Sample: blood. This receptor was obtained from a woman aged 45 to 65 in good health. The CDR3 region has the DNA TGCGCCAGCAGTGAGTCGGTGGCAGGGGAAAATCGCGACGAGCAGTACTTC. Translated, it gives CASSESVAGENRDEQYF.